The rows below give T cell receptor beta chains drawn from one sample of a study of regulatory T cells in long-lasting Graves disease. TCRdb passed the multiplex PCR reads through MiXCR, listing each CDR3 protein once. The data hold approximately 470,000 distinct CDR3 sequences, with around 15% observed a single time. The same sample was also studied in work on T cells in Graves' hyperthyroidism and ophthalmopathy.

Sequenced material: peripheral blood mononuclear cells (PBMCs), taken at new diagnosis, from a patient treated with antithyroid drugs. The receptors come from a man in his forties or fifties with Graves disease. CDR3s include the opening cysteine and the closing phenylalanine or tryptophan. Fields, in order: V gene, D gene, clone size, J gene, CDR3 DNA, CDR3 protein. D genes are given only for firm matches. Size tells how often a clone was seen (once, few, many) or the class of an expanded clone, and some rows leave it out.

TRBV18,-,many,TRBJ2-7,TGTGCCAGCTCACCAGAATCGGTGTCCTACGAGCAGTACTTC,CASSPESVSYEQYF
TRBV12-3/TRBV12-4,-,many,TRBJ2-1,TGTGCCAGCAGTCCGAGGTTTGCAGGCTACAATGAGCAGTTCTTC,CASSPRFAGYNEQFF
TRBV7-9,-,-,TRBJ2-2,TGTGCCAGCAGCTTGGACAGATCCACCCGGGAGCTGTTTTTT,CASSLDRSTRELFF
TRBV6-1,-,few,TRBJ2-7,TGTGCCAGCAGTGGACTATCGGGCCACGAGCAGTACTTC,CASSGLSGHEQYF
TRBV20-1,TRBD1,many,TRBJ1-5,TGCAGTGCTAGCCCCCGGGACAGGGGATATCAGCCCCAGCATTTT,CSASPRDRGYQPQHF
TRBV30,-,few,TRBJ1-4,TGTGCCTGGACTGGGGGGGGTTGGGGCGCGAATGAAAAACTGTTTTTT,CAWTGGGWGANEKLFF
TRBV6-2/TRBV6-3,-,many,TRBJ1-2,TGTGCCAGCAGTTACTCCAGAACCCAGGGAAACTATGGCTACACCTTC,CASSYSRTQGNYGYTF
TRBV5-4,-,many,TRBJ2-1,TGTGCCAGCAGCTTAGGACAGAGGGACAATGAGCAGTTCTTC,CASSLGQRDNEQFF
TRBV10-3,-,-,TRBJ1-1,TGTGCCATCAGTCGAGTGAACACTGAAGCTTTCTTT,CAISRVNTEAFF
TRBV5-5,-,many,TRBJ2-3,TGTGCCAGCTCTAGGGAAGGCACAGATACGCAGTATTTT,CASSREGTDTQYF
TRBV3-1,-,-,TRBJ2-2,TGTGCCAGCTCACCGGATACTCGTCAGGGAATCACCGGGGAGCTGTTTTTT,CASSPDTRQGITGELFF
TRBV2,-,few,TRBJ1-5,TGTGCCAGCAGTGAAGACGGACTTCAGCCCCAGCATTTT,CASSEDGLQPQHF
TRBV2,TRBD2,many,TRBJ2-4,TGTGCAGCGGGATCGGGAGTTATAAACATTCAGTACTTC,CAAGSGVINIQYF
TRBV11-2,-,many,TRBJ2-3,TGTGCCAGCAGCTCTATAGATGGTGGAGATACGCAGTATTTT,CASSSIDGGDTQYF
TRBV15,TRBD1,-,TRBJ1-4,TGTGCCACCAGCTGGGGACAGAAGATCGAAAAACTGTTTTTT,CATSWGQKIEKLFF
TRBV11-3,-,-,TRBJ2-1,TGTGCCAGCAGCTTAGTACTAGGCGACAATGAGCAGTTCTTC,CASSLVLGDNEQFF
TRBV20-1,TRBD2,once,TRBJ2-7,TGCAGTGCCGCCTCGGGACTAGCGGCACTATACGAGCAGTACTTC,CSAASGLAALYEQYF
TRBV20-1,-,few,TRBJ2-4,TGCAGTGCTAGCATAAGGGAAAACATTCAGTACTTC,CSASIRENIQYF
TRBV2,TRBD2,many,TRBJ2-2,TGTGCCAGCAGTTGGACTAGCTCAGGGACCGGGGAGCTGTTTTTT,CASSWTSSGTGELFF
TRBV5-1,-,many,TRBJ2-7,TGCGCCAGCAGCTCCGAGCCCTCCGCCGACGAGCAGTACTTC,CASSSEPSADEQYF
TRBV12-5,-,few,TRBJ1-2,TGTGCTAGTGGTTTGGTACCAGGGGTCGGCTACACCTTC,CASGLVPGVGYTF
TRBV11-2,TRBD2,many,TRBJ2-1,TGTGCCAGCAGCTTAGATCGACAGGGTTCGGTATGGCGGGAGGGGTGGGCGCAGTTCTTC,CASSLDRQGSVWREGWAQFF
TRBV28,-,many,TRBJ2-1,TGTGCCAGCAGTTTAGTAGAGAGGCAGTTCTTC,CASSLVERQFF
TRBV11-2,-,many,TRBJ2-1,TGTGCCAGCAGCTTAGATCATGTGGGGAGCTCCTACAATGAGCAGTTCTTC,CASSLDHVGSSYNEQFF
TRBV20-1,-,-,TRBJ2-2,TGCAGTGCTTGGAGCCGGCGCACCGGGGAGCTGTTTTTT,CSAWSRRTGELFF
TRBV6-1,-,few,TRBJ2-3,TGTGCCAGACACCGGGACTCGTCCACAGATACGCAGTATTTT,CARHRDSSTDTQYF
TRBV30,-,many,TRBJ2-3,TGTGCCTGGGGGGGAGGGGGTACGCAGTATTTT,CAWGGGGTQYF
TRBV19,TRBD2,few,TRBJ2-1,TGTGCCAGTAGTATAAGTGGGAGGGCCAAGGAAGGGCAGTTCTTC,CASSISGRAKEGQFF
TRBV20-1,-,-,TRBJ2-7,TGCAGTGCCAGGACCGTGCCCGAGCAGTACTTC,CSARTVPEQYF
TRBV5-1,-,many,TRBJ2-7,TGCGCCAGCAGCGGACCGACGTACTCCTACGAGCAGTACTTC,CASSGPTYSYEQYF
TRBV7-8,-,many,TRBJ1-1,TGTGCCAGCACCCCAGACAGACTGAACACTGAAGCTTTCTTT,CASTPDRLNTEAFF
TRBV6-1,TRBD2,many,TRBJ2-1,TGCGCCAGCAGTGAAAGAGCGGGAGACTCTGAGCAGTTCTTC,CASSERAGDSEQFF
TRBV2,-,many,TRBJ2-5,TGTGCCAGCAGTGAGTGGCAGAGGGAGACCCAGTACTTC,CASSEWQRETQYF
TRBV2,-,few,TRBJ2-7,TGCGCCAGCAGCCAAAGAACAGGGATATACGAGCAGTACTTC,CASSQRTGIYEQYF
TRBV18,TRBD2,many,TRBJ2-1,TGTGCCAGCTCACCAATAATTATAGCGGGAGGGCTCAATGAGCAGTTCTTC,CASSPIIIAGGLNEQFF
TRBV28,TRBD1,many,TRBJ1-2,TGTGCCAGCAGCTTACAGGGGGACTATGGCTACACCTTC,CASSLQGDYGYTF
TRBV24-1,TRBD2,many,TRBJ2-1,TGTGCCACCAGTGGGACTAGCGGGTCGAATGAGCAGTTCTTC,CATSGTSGSNEQFF
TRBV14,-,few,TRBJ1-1,TGTGCCAGCAGCCACCCGGTTGGTAACACTGAAGCTTTCTTT,CASSHPVGNTEAFF
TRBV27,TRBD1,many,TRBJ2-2,TGTGCCAGTGGGACAGGGGGCCACGGGGAGCTGTTTTTT,CASGTGGHGELFF
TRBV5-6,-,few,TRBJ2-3,TGTGCCAGCAGCAGCAGGGGAGGAGGAGATACGCAGTATTTT,CASSSRGGGDTQYF
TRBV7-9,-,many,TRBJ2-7,TGTGCCAGCAGCTCGATCGGAGAAATAAGCTCCTACGAGCAGTACTTC,CASSSIGEISSYEQYF
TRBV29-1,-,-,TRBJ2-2,TGCAGCGTTGAGGGGTCAGGGAACACCGGGGAGCTGTTTTTT,CSVEGSGNTGELFF
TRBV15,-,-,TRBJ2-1,TGTGCCACCAGGGGCGGGGGCGGGGAGCAGTTCTTC,CATRGGGGEQFF
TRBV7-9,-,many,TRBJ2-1,TGTGCCAGCAGCGTTGGGGTAGGACGGAGCTCCTACAATGAGCAGTTCTTC,CASSVGVGRSSYNEQFF
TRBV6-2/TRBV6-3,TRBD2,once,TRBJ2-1,TGTGCCAGCAGTTACTCGAGCCAGCGGGAGTGGGATGAGCAGTTCTTC,CASSYSSQREWDEQFF
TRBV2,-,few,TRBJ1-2,TGTGCCAGCGGGGGACTTAACTATGGCTACACCTTC,CASGGLNYGYTF
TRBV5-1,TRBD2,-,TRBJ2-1,TGCGCCAGCAGCTTAATCGGACTAGCGGGAGGGCCGAATGAGCAGTTCTTC,CASSLIGLAGGPNEQFF
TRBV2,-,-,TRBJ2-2,TGTGCCAGCAGCGAATGGGGGGCGACCGGGGAGCTGTTTTTT,CASSEWGATGELFF
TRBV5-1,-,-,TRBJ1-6,TGCGCCAGCAGCTTGGGACAGGAAAATTCACCCCTCCACTTT,CASSLGQENSPLHF
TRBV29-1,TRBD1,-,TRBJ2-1,TGCGGATTCCGGGACAGATGGATGGTAGGGGAGAATGAGCAGTTCTTC,CGFRDRWMVGENEQFF
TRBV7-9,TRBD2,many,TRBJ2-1,TGTGCCAGCAGACCTCGGACAGGGGTTGAACTAGCGGGAGGCAATGAGCAGTTCTTC,CASRPRTGVELAGGNEQFF
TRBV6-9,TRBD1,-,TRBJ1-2,TGTGCCAGCAGTTCGCTCCGGGACAGGGGTAATGGCTACACCTTC,CASSSLRDRGNGYTF
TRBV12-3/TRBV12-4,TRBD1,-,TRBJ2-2,TGTGCCAGCGGTACAGGGGGGATCGGGGAGCTGTTTTTT,CASGTGGIGELFF
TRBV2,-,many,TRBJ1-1,TGTGCCAGCAGGAGGGCCACAGGGAGGGGGAACACTGAAGCTTTCTTT,CASRRATGRGNTEAFF